Shown below are 27 T cell receptor beta chains from a single sample sequenced in a study of CD8 T cells in Susac syndrome. With random hexamers, reverse transcription was performed on roughly 0.5 to 1 ug of RNA. MiXCR was run by TCRdb on the immunoSEQ multiplex PCR reads, yielding one entry per CDR3 protein. The sample lists 200,000 to 250,000 distinct CDR3 sequences; 80% to 95% were seen once. Sequenced: CD8+ T cells from PBMCs. The source of these receptors is a human donor with multiple sclerosis.

This chain connects TRBV6-5 to TRBJ1-5; possibly TRBD1 for D (6 bases). The germline gives CDR1 MNHEY, CDR2 SVGAGI. Deletions cut 6 bases from V and 3 bases from J, with 9 bases between. There are 13 residues in the CDR3. Here the CDR3 DNA reads TGTGCCAGCAGCCGGGGGGCCAATCAGCCCCAGCATTTT. It yields the protein CASSRGANQPQHF.

J is TRBJ2-1 and V is TRBV4-2; D is undetermined. The V end lost 0 bases, the J end lost 8 bases, and 5 bases lay between the germline ends. The CDR3 consists of 12 residues. Germline V gene data show CDR1 as LGHNA and CDR2 as YNFKEQ. CDR3: CASSQERHEQFF. CDR3 coding DNA: TGTGCCAGCAGCCAAGAACGGCATGAGCAGTTCTTC.

CDR3 residues: CASRDRGPGELFF. In DNA, the CDR3 is TGTGCCAGCCGGGACAGGGGCCCCGGGGAGCTGTTTTTT. The chain combines TRBV6-5 with TRBJ2-2; 10 nucleotides line up with TRBD1. CDR1 and CDR2 from the germline V gene are MNHEY and SVGAGI. This CDR3 has 13 residues. The junction had 3 bases not matched to a gene; V was cut back by 8 bases and J by 6 bases.

V gene TRBV5-6 combines with J gene TRBJ1-1; the D is unclear. CDR1 SGHDT and CDR2 YYEEEE come from the germline V gene. The V end was cut by 2 bases, the J end by 3 bases, with 5 bases between. The CDR3 totals 12 residues. DNA for the CDR3: TGTGCCAGCAGCTTAAAGTACACTGAAGCTTTCTTT. Translating gives CASSLKYTEAFF.

The chain combines TRBV5-6 with TRBJ2-7; no reliable D call. The CDR3 runs 13 residues. CDR1 SGHDT and CDR2 YYEEEE come from the germline V gene. V dropped 4 bases and J dropped 10 bases, with 18 bases sitting between them. DNA for the CDR3: TGTGCCAGCAGCGTAATACAGCTGCAAGTACAGTACTTC. Residues: CASSVIQLQVQYF.

This chain connects TRBV7-2 to TRBJ2-7; tentative D call: TRBD1 (6 bases). V lost 2 bases to trimming and J lost 6 bases, with 17 bases between them. The CDR3 extends over 15 amino acids. Germline CDR1 reads SGHTA; CDR2 reads FQGNSA. The CDR3 sequence: CASSLLGSTGIEQYF. CDR3 bases: TGTGCCAGCAGCTTACTCGGTTCCACAGGGATCGAGCAGTACTTC.

The chain uses TRBV11-2 and TRBJ1-6, with 7 nucleotides matching TRBD1. J gave up 5 bases and V 5 bases, and 12 bases lay outside the gene matches. Germline CDR1 is SGHAT and CDR2 is FQNNGV. The length of the CDR3 is 17 residues. The CDR3 region is CASSPSHRQGNNSPLHF. The CDR3 bases are TGTGCCAGCAGCCCCTCCCACCGACAGGGTAATAATTCACCCCTCCACTTT. Complete variable domain (other parts from reference TRBV11-2 and TRBJ1-6): EAGVAQSPRYKIIEKRQSVAFWCNPISGHATLYWYQQILGQGPKLLIQFQNNGVVDDSQLPKDRFSAERLKGVDSTLKIQPAKLEDSAVYLCASSPSHRQGNNSPLHFGNGTRLTVT.

The V call is TRBV6-5, the J call TRBJ1-5; D may be TRBD1 (6 bases). The CDR3 is made up of 14 amino acids. V shed 4 bases and J shed 5 bases, with 12 bases lying between them. From germline, CDR1 is MNHEY and CDR2 SVGAGI. In nucleotides, the CDR3 is TGTGCCAGCAGTTTGGGGGGCGCCCATCAGCCCCAGCATTTT. Residues: CASSLGGAHQPQHF.

V gene TRBV25-1 combines with J gene TRBJ2-3; possible D gene TRBD1, 5 bases. V was pared by 5 bases and J by 2 bases, with 17 bases between. The CDR3 has 16 amino acids. The germline gives CDR1 MGHDK, CDR2 SYGVNS. The CDR3 sequence: CASSTPRGRATDTQYF. The CDR3 coding sequence is TGTGCCAGCAGTACCCCTAGGGGCAGGGCCACAGATACGCAGTATTTT.

V is TRBV20-1 and J is TRBJ1-5; 9 bases align to TRBD1. The ends lost 6 bases at V and 7 bases at J; junction bases unmatched: 16. The CDR3 totals 16 residues. Germline lookup yields CDR1 DFQATT and CDR2 SNEGSKA (reference sequence). The DNA of the CDR3 is TGCAGTGCCGAGCCTAGACAGGGGGTGAGCGAACAGCCCCAGCATTTT. As protein: CSAEPRQGVSEQPQHF.

V is TRBV9 and J is TRBJ2-1; 13 bases line up with TRBD2. The ends lost 4 bases at V and 7 bases at J; junction bases unmatched: 8. The CDR3 extends over 16 amino acids. Germline V gene sequence: CDR1 SGDLS, CDR2 YYNGEE. DNA for the CDR3: TGTGCCAGCAGCCTCGCCGGGACTAGCGGGGAAAATGAGCAGTTCTTC. It encodes CASSLAGTSGENEQFF.

V usage is TRBV6-6 and J usage is TRBJ2-7; D gene ambiguous. V lost 2 bases to trimming and J lost 5 bases, with 7 bases between them. CDR3 length equals 12 residues. The germline CDR1 and CDR2 sequences are MNHNY and SVGAGI (reference sequence). CDR3 nucleotide sequence: TGTGCCAGCAGTTACAATAACGACGAGCAGTACTTC. Its translation is CASSYNNDEQYF.

This chain links TRBV6-5 with TRBJ2-3; D not certain. CDR3 length: 17 residues. V gave up 6 bases and J gave up 4 bases, with 23 bases separating them. Germline lookup yields CDR1 MNHEY and CDR2 SVGAGI. The DNA for the CDR3 is TGTGCCAGCAGCTTACTAAGTGGGCCTAGGTCCGCAGATACGCAGTATTTT. This encodes CASSLLSGPRSADTQYF.

The rearrangement joins TRBV12-3 or TRBV12-4 to TRBJ2-3; D is possibly TRBD2 (5 bases). V was shortened by 5 bases and J by 2 bases, with 11 bases between the two germline ends. The CDR3 sequence is 14 residues long. The CDR3 coding sequence is TGTGCCAGCAGTCTGGACTCGAACACAGATACGCAGTATTTT. Its translation is CASSLDSNTDTQYF.

The V call is TRBV10-3, the J call TRBJ2-6, with D possibly TRBD1 on 5 matching bases. Trimming removed 2 bases at V and 0 bases at J, with 17 bases between. Germline V CDR1 and CDR2: ENHRY, SYGVKD. The CDR3 sequence is 19 residues long. CDR3 nucleotide sequence: TGTGCCATCAGTGAGGGGCCGATCCTCAGGGACTCTGGGGCCAACGTCCTGACTTTC. This sequence encodes CAISEGPILRDSGANVLTF.

The chain has TRBV5-1 and TRBJ2-7, with 7 bases fitting TRBD1. V lost 3 bases and J lost 2; bases outside the gene matches: 5. Germline CDR1 is SGHRS and CDR2 is YFSETQ. The CDR3 runs to 14 residues. CDR3 sequence reads: CASSWDSFTYEQYF. DNA for the CDR3: TGCGCCAGCAGCTGGGACAGTTTTACCTACGAGCAGTACTTC. The whole variable domain, filled in from reference TRBV5-1 and TRBJ2-7, reads KAGVTQTPRYLIKTRGQQVTLSCSPISGHRSVSWYQQTPGQGLQFLFEYFSETQRNKGNFPGRFSGRQFSNSRSEMNVSTLELGDSALYLCASSWDSFTYEQYFGPGTRLTVT.

The rearrangement links TRBV14 to TRBJ2-7, with 9 bases matching TRBD2. Germline CDR1 reads SGHDN; CDR2 reads FVKESK. Losses at the gene ends were 4 bases for V and 2 bases for J; bases not matched to a gene: 9. The CDR3 spans 16 residues. The CDR3 DNA is TGTGCCAGCAGCCCTATTGGAGCGGGAGGCCCCTACGAGCAGTACTTC. This codes for CASSPIGAGGPYEQYF. The variable domain in full, with the rest retrieved from reference TRBV14 and TRBJ2-7, is EAGVTQFPSHSVIEKGQTVTLRCDPISGHDNLYWYRRVMGKEIKFLLHFVKESKQDESGMPNNRFLAERTGGTYSTLKVQPAELEDSGVYFCASSPIGAGGPYEQYFGPGTRLTVT.

The J gene is TRBJ1-1, the V gene TRBV6-5; D is unclear. Germline CDR1 is MNHEY and CDR2 is SVGAGI. The CDR3 is made up of 12 amino acids. Trimming pared 5 bases from V and 7 bases from J, leaving 11 bases between. Here the CDR3 DNA reads TGTGCCAGCAGTCCCCCCGGGCTTGAAGCTTTCTTT. Translation: CASSPPGLEAFF.

This clonotype occurred once. The gene calls are TRBV30 and TRBJ2-1, with TRBD2 as a possible D gene (6 bases). The CDR3 runs to 14 residues. V dropped 0 bases and J dropped 13 bases, with 19 bases sitting between them. CDR1 is GTSNPN and CDR2 is SVGIG in the germline V gene (reference sequence). CDR3 in amino acids: CAWSVRPDVRGQFF. As DNA, the CDR3 is TGTGCCTGGAGTGTACGACCCGACGTGCGGGGACAGTTCTTC.

The genes are TRBV5-6 and TRBJ2-5; D assignment may be TRBD1 or TRBD2 (6 bases each). Trimming left V 0 bases short and J 14 bases short, with 17 bases between. This CDR3 region has 13 residues. CDR1 and CDR2 from the germline V gene are SGHDT and YYEEEE. The CDR3 region is CASSLGDWGATYF. CDR3 DNA: TGTGCCAGCAGCTTGGGGGATTGGGGGGCAACCTACTTC.

This clonotype has just one count. The V and J genes are TRBV24-1 and TRBJ2-7; 7 nucleotides line up with TRBD1. The CDR3 covers 16 residues. Germline loops: CDR1 KGHDR, CDR2 SFDVKD. With V trimmed by 0 bases and J by 9 bases, 13 bases remained unmatched. This chain's CDR3 is CATSDLSTAGGKGQYF. The CDR3 DNA reads as TGTGCCACCAGTGATTTGAGTACGGCAGGGGGAAAGGGGCAGTACTTC.

The chain employs TRBV28 and TRBJ2-1, with D tentatively TRBD1 (6 bases). This CDR3 comprises 13 residues. Per germline, CDR1 MDHEN and CDR2 SYDVKM. V lost 7 bases and J lost 5, with 12 bases in between. CDR3 DNA sequence: TGTGCCAGCACCTCTGGGGACAACAATGAGCAGTTCTTC. Its translation: CASTSGDNNEQFF.

The chain combines TRBV15 with TRBJ2-5; a possible D gene is TRBD2 (5 bases). Germline assignment: CDR1 LNHNV and CDR2 YYDKDF (reference sequence). The V and J ends lost 0 bases and 4 bases respectively, with 15 bases between them. The CDR3 is made up of 16 amino acids. The CDR3 DNA follows: TGTGCCACCAGCAGAGATCTGGCTAGCATCAGAGAGACCCAGTACTTC. Its protein product is CATSRDLASIRETQYF.

The V gene is TRBV2, the J gene TRBJ2-7; tentatively, D is TRBD1 (6 bases). The ends were cut back, 6 bases at V and 3 bases at J, with 12 bases in the middle. The CDR3 length is 13 residues. In germline, CDR1 is SNHLY, CDR2 FYNNEI. This chain's CDR3 is CASRDGQHYEQYF. The CDR3 region has the DNA TGTGCCAGCAGAGATGGACAGCACTACGAGCAGTACTTC.

J is TRBJ2-3 and V is TRBV11-2; TRBD1 matches 7 bases. The V segment lost 4 bases and the J segment 2 bases; nucleotides outside the gene matches: 15. The CDR3 is 18 amino acids. The germline V gene has CDR1 SGHAT and CDR2 FQNNGV. The DNA for the CDR3 is TGTGCCAGCAGCTCTCAGCCGAGGGGGCGCCCAACCACAGATACGCAGTATTTT. This gives the protein CASSSQPRGRPTTDTQYF.

The rearrangement uses TRBV20-1 and TRBJ2-1; possibly TRBD1 or TRBD2 for D (6 bases each). Per the germline V gene, CDR1 is DFQATT and CDR2 is SNEGSKA (reference sequence). The CDR3 sequence is 16 residues long. V gave up 6 bases and J gave up 4 bases, with 22 bases separating them. Here the CDR3 DNA reads TGCAGTGCCCATCAAGGGGGGCCCTCCCGTTACAATGAGCAGTTCTTC. Residues: CSAHQGGPSRYNEQFF.

The V gene is TRBV29-1, the J gene TRBJ2-1; no reliable D call. Trimming took 2 bases from V and 3 from J, leaving 11 bases between them. This CDR3 comprises 14 residues. The germline V gene encodes CDR1 SQVTM and CDR2 ANQGSEA. The CDR3 loop reads CSVEPLEGYNEQFF. CDR3 bases: TGCAGCGTTGAACCATTGGAAGGCTACAATGAGCAGTTCTTC.